The subject of this entry is one T cell receptor (beta chain). The antigen is unknown. This record comes from a study of shared clonotypes between healthy human individuals. The CDR3 contains 14 residues. Germline CDR1 and CDR2: MNHNS and SASEGT. The ends lost 7 bases at V and 8 bases at J; junction bases unmatched: 11. Sequenced by immunoSEQ multiplex PCR; TCRdb stores in-frame clones only, minus some. The table lists about 2.3 million clones, just under 95% of them singletons. Notes on the study in general: Larger estimated richness was generally recorded for naive subsets relative to memory subsets. The genetic and exposure-history diversity represented was limited by few donors.

The receptor was derived from a man between 18 and 29 years old in good health. Some clones in this sample may be carry-over from other donors' samples. The J gene is TRBJ2-1, the V gene TRBV6-1, with 7 bases lining up with TRBD2. Sequenced material: naive CD4+ T cells from PBMCs. Subset of the sample: CD45RA+ positively selected. The CDR3 spells CASNTGGSIYEQFF. CDR3 DNA sequence: TGTGCCAGCAATACGGGCGGGAGTATCTATGAGCAGTTCTTC.